The 8 T cell receptor beta chains reported below all come from one sample, sequenced in a study of CD8 T cells in ankylosing spondylitis. Findings of the study overall: What appeared characteristic of ankylosing spondylitis blood was a TCR beta motif of eight highly homologous variants.

TCRdb redid the calling of the 5' RACE reads with MiXCR, one entry per CDR3 protein. The top ten clones hold under 4.5% of a sample with around 490,000 distinct CDR3 sequences, roughly 5.2% of them seen once. Antigen specificity for these receptors is unknown. The source material was blood, either unsorted or a sorted T cell fraction (not recorded which). The receptors come from a male donor with ankylosing spondylitis.

This clonotype has just a few counts. CDR3 loop: CASSNGGQQNSPLHF. Here the CDR3 DNA reads TGTGCCAGCAGTAATGGGGGACAGCAAAATTCACCCCTCCACTTT. The rearrangement joins TRBV6-2 or TRBV6-3 to TRBJ1-6; the match to TRBD1 covers 7 bases. Losses at the gene ends were 5 bases for V and 7 bases for J; bases not matched to a gene: 8. The CDR3 loop spans 15 amino acids. From germline, CDR1 is MNHEY and CDR2 SVGEGT.

This clonotype was recorded at least ten times. This rearrangement joins TRBV29-1 to TRBJ1-2; no clear D. This CDR3 spans 13 amino acids. The V gene's germline CDR1 is SQVTM and CDR2 ANQGSEA. Trimming pared 5 bases from V and 8 bases from J, leaving 18 bases between. CDR3: CSVSRRSAGGYTF. DNA for the CDR3: TGCAGCGTTAGCCGGAGGTCGGCGGGCGGCTACACCTTC.

This clonotype was seen at least ten times. The genes are TRBV20-1 and TRBJ2-3; D is unresolved. V gave up 5 bases and J gave up 5 bases, with 11 bases separating them. Per the germline V gene, CDR1 is DFQATT and CDR2 is SNEGSKA (reference sequence). The CDR3 extends over 12 amino acids. The CDR3 DNA is TGCAGTGCTTTGAACTCTGGAGATACGCAGTATTTT. Translating gives CSALNSGDTQYF.

This clonotype has at least ten counts. The chain couples TRBV4-3 to TRBJ1-2; 7 bases agree with TRBD1. CDR3 length: 16 amino acids. The V gene end was trimmed by 4 bases and the J gene end by 1 base; junction bases not matched to a gene: 9. Looked up from germline, CDR1 is LGHNA and CDR2 is YSLEER. The CDR3 DNA reads TGCGCCAGCAGCCGGGGGACAGTTGACTTTAACTATGGCTACACCTTC. Protein sequence: CASSRGTVDFNYGYTF.

This clonotype was counted ten times or more. The chain is built from TRBV11-3 and TRBJ2-3; the match to TRBD1 covers 10 bases. The CDR3 spans 16 residues. With 2 bases clipped from V and 1 base from J, the junction kept 3 bases outside the gene matches. Germline CDR1 is SGHNT and CDR2 is YENEEA. This CDR3 reads CASSLFGTGGTDTQYF. The CDR3 DNA reads TGTGCCAGCAGCTTATTCGGGACAGGGGGCACAGATACGCAGTATTTT. Combining the CDR3 with reference TRBV11-3 and TRBJ2-3 gives the whole variable domain EAGVVQSPRYKIIEKKQPVAFWCNPISGHNTLYWYLQNLGQGPELLIRYENEEAVDDSQLPKDRFSAERLKGVDSTLKIQPAELGDSAVYLCASSLFGTGGTDTQYFGPGTRLTVL.

This clonotype has ten or more counts. The chain couples TRBV15 to TRBJ2-3; no clear D. The ends were cut back, 4 bases at V and 4 bases at J, with 3 bases in the middle. Germline V gene sequence: CDR1 LNHNV, CDR2 YYDKDF (reference sequence). The CDR3 extends over 11 amino acids. The CDR3 loop is CATSIADTQYF. Written as DNA, the CDR3 is TGTGCCACCAGCATTGCAGATACGCAGTATTTT.

This clonotype was counted ten times or more. The V and J genes are TRBV6-2 or TRBV6-3 and TRBJ2-5; D not certain. Germline loops: CDR1 MNHEY, CDR2 SVGEGT. Trimming shortened V by 6 bases and J by 3 bases, and 11 bases separated the two germline ends. The CDR3 runs 13 residues. The CDR3 coding sequence is TGTGCCAGCAGCCGGCAGCCGGAAGAGACCCAGTACTTC. It codes for CASSRQPEETQYF.

This clonotype was observed a few times. The CDR3 sequence is CASRDRGRGSYNEQFF. The CDR3 DNA follows: TGTGCCAGCAGGGACAGGGGGCGGGGATCCTACAATGAGCAGTTCTTC. This chain links TRBV28 with TRBJ2-1; 11 positions agree with TRBD1. With V trimmed by 6 bases and J by 1 base, 5 bases remained unmatched. Germline loops: CDR1 MDHEN, CDR2 SYDVKM. CDR3 size: 16 residues.